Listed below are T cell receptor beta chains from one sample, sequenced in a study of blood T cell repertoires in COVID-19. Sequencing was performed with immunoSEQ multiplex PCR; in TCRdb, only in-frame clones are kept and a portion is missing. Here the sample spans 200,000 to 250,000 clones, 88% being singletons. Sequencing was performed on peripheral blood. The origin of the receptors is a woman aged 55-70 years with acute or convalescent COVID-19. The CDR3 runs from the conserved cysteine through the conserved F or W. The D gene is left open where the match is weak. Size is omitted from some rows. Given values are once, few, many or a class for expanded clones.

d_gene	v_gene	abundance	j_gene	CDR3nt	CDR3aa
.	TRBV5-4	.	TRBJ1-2	TGTGCCAGCAGTAGTGGACAAACCTCGGGCTACACCTTC	CASSSGQTSGYTF
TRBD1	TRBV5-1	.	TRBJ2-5	TGCGCCAGCAGCTTGGGGGACAGGAGTGAGACCCAGTACTTC	CASSLGDRSETQYF
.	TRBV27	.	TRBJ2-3	TGTGCCAGCAGCCTCTCCCCGGCAGATACGCAGTATTTT	CASSLSPADTQYF
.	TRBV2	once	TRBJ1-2	TGTGCCAATTCCGATGGCCTCTATGGCTACACCTTC	CANSDGLYGYTF
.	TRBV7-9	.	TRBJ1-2	TGTGCCAGCAGCCAGCCAAGTGGACAAGGGGGTAACTATGGCTACACCTTC	CASSQPSGQGGNYGYTF
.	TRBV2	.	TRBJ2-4	TGTGCCAGCAGTTTCCTGAGCCAATTATACTTC	CASSFLSQLYF
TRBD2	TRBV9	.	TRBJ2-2	TGTGCCAGCAGCGTAGTGGGACTAGCGATGGGCGGGGAGCTGTTTTTT	CASSVVGLAMGGELFF
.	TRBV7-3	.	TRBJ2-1	TGTGCCAGCAGCCCTACGAGGGGGGGTATGCATGAGCAGTTCTTC	CASSPTRGGMHEQFF
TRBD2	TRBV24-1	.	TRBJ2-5	TGTGCCACCAGTGACGGCGGGAGTCGGCGAGAGACCCAGTACTTC	CATSDGGSRRETQYF
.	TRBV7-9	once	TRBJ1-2	.	CASSFGPGYGYTF